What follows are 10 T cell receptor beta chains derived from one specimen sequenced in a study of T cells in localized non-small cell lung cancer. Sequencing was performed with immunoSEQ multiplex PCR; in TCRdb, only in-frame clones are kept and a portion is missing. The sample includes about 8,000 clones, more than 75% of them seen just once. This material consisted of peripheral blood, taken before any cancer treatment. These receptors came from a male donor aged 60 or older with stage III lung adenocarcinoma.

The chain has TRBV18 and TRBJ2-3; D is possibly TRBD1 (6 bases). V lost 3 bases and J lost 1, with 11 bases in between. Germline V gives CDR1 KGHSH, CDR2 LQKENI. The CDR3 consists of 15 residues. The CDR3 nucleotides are TGTGCCAGCTCACCTTCTAGGACAGGCACAGATACGCAGTATTTT. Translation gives CASSPSRTGTDTQYF.

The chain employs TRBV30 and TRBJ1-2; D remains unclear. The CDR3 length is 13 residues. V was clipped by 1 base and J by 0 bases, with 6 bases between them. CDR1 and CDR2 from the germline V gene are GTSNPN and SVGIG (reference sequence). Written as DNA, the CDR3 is TGTGCCTGGAGTGATTCTACTAACTATGGCTACACCTTC. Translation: CAWSDSTNYGYTF. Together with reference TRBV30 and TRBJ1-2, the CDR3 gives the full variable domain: SQTIHQWPATLVQPVGSPLSLECTVEGTSNPNLYWYRQAAGRGLQLLFYSVGIGQISSEVPQNLSASRPQDRQFILSSKKLLLSDSGFYLCAWSDSTNYGYTFGSGTRLTVV.

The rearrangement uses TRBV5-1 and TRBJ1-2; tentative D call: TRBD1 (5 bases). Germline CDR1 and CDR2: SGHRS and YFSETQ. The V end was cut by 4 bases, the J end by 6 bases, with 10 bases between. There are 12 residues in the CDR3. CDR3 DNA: TGCGCCAGCAGCGGGGCAGCCGATGGCTACACCTTC. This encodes CASSGAADGYTF.

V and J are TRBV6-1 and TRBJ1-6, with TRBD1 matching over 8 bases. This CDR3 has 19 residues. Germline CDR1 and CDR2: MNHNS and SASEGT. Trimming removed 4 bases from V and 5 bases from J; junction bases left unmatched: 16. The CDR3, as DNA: TGTGCCAGCAGTGGATTTCCGGGACAGGAAGGAGCAAATAATTCACCCCTCCACTTT. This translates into CASSGFPGQEGANNSPLHF.

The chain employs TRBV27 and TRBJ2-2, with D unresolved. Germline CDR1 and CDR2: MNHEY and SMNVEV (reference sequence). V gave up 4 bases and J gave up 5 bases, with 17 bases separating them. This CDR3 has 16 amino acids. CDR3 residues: CASSYRATVLTGELFF. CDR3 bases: TGTGCCAGCAGTTACCGGGCCACCGTTTTAACCGGGGAGCTGTTTTTT.

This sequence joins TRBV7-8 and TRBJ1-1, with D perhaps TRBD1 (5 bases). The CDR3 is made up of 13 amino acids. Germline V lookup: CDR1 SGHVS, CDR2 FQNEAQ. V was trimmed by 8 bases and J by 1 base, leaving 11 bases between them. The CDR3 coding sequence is TGTGCCAGCTTGTGGGACCCGAACACTGAAGCTTTCTTT. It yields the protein CASLWDPNTEAFF.

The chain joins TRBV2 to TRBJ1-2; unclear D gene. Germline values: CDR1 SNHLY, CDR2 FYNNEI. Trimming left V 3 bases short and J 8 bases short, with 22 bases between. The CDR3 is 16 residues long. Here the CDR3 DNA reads TGTGCCAGCAGTGATCTTGGACTGGAAGATGTGCAGGGCTACACCTTC. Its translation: CASSDLGLEDVQGYTF.

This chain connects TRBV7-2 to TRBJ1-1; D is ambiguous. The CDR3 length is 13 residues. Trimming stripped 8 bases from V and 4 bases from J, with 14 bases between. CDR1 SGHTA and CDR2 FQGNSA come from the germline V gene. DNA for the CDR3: TGTGCCAGCTTGGCCTACAAGGGCACTGAAGCTTTCTTT. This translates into CASLAYKGTEAFF.

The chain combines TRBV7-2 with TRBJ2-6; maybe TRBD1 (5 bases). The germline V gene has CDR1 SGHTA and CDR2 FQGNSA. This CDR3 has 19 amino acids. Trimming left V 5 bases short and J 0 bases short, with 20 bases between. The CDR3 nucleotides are TGTGCCAGCAGCCCCCTCCGAAGGGGCCAAAGCTCTGGGGCCAACGTCCTGACTTTC. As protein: CASSPLRRGQSSGANVLTF.

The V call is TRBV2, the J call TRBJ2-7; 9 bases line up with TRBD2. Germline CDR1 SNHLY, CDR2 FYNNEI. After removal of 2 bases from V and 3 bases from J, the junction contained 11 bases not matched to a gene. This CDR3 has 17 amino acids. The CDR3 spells CASSETSLAGLGYEQYF. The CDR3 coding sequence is TGTGCCAGCAGTGAAACCAGTCTAGCGGGGCTTGGCTACGAGCAGTACTTC.